Presented here are 18 T cell receptor beta chains from one specimen sequenced in a study of patients and donors after allogeneic stem cell transplantation. One entry per CDR3 protein, called by TCRdb with MiXCR from the RT-PCR reads. The repertoire holds tens of thousands of distinct CDR3 sequences, roughly 5.1% seen once, with about 3% in the top ten. The sample comprised blood, either unsorted or a sorted T cell fraction (not recorded which). The origin of the receptors is a human donor who was either an allogeneic HSCT recipient or a stem cell or donor lymphocyte infusion donor (not recorded which). It is not recorded whose cells these are; they may come from a transplant donor.

This clonotype occurred many times. The V gene is TRBV2, the J gene TRBJ1-2, with a tentative D call TRBD1 (5 bases). V was cut by 6 bases and J by 6 bases, with 20 bases left in between. Germline lookup yields CDR1 SNHLY and CDR2 FYNNEI. The CDR3 spans 15 residues. CDR3: CASRESGTLTHGYTF. The CDR3 DNA follows: TGTGCCAGCAGGGAATCCGGGACCCTAACCCATGGCTACACCTTC.

Ten or more counts support this clonotype. The CDR3 nucleotides read TGTGCCAGCAGCTCACGCACAGGGGGATCCTACAATGAGCAGTTCTTC. Translated, it gives CASSSRTGGSYNEQFF. The genes are TRBV7-9 and TRBJ2-1, with TRBD1 matching 8 bases. Germline assignment: CDR1 SEHNR and CDR2 FQNEAQ (reference sequence). This CDR3 region has 16 residues. Trimming at V came to 4 bases and at J to 1 base, leaving 6 bases not matched to a gene.

This clonotype was observed at least ten times. This chain connects TRBV20-1 to TRBJ2-3; 7 bases align to TRBD2. The length of the CDR3 is 16 residues. The germline CDR1 and CDR2 sequences are DFQATT and SNEGSKA (reference sequence). Unmatched junction bases numbered 14, after V lost 5 bases and J lost 3 bases. The CDR3 sequence: CSALPVGAGLTDTQYF. The CDR3 DNA sequence: TGCAGTGCTCTACCTGTAGGAGCGGGACTTACAGATACGCAGTATTTT.

Regarding this clonotype: This may be a read error, as it is one base from a much larger clone. The chain couples TRBV20-1 to TRBJ2-3; D remains ambiguous. Germline loops: CDR1 DFQATT, CDR2 SNEGSKA (reference sequence). The CDR3 loop spans 10 amino acids. DNA of the CDR3: TGCACTGCCCCATTGGGTACGCAGTATTTT. Protein: CTAPLGTQYF.

This clonotype was seen more than once but under ten times. The chain has TRBV20-1 and TRBJ2-7, with TRBD2 identical over 9 bases. V was clipped by 6 bases and J by 7 bases; unmatched bases: 7. CDR1 and CDR2 (germline): DFQATT, SNEGSKA (reference sequence). This CDR3 region has 12 residues. The CDR3 DNA sequence: TGCAGTGCGCGGGGGGGCCTGTCTGAGCAGTACTTC. Translation: CSARGGLSEQYF.

This clonotype has at least ten counts. This CDR3 reads CSARETRQGDREQYF. DNA of the CDR3: TGCAGTGCTAGGGAAACTAGACAGGGGGACCGCGAGCAGTACTTC. This chain connects TRBV20-1 to TRBJ2-7, with 9 positions matching TRBD1. CDR1 DFQATT and CDR2 SNEGSKA come from the germline V gene (reference sequence). CDR3 length equals 15 residues. J lost 6 bases, V lost 3 bases, and 12 bases had no gene match.

This clonotype was seen at least ten times. Here the CDR3 DNA reads TGCGCCAGCAGCCGCCAAAATCAGGGGGTGTCCTACGAGCAGTACTTC. Translated, it gives CASSRQNQGVSYEQYF. The chain combines TRBV4-1 with TRBJ2-7; 7 bases fit TRBD1. Germline-derived CDR1 and CDR2 are MGHRA and YSYEKL. The V and J ends lost 4 bases and 1 base, in that order; junction bases with no gene match: 10. The CDR3 runs 16 residues.

The chain carries TRBV19 and TRBJ2-7; TRBD2 might be the D (5 bases). Germline V lookup: CDR1 LNHDA, CDR2 SQIVND (reference sequence). V was shortened by 1 base and J by 4 bases, with 11 bases between the two germline ends. CDR3 length: 14 residues. The CDR3 nucleotides are TGTGCCAGTAGTATAGCTGCGGGCGGGTACGAGCAGTACTTC. Amino acids: CASSIAAGGYEQYF.

This clonotype was recorded a few times. The rearrangement joins TRBV15 to TRBJ1-2; D gene uncertain. Deletions cut 0 bases from V and 11 bases from J, with 19 bases between. Germline CDR1 and CDR2: LNHNV and YYDKDF (reference sequence). The CDR3 is 15 amino acids. The CDR3 coding sequence is TGTGCCACCAGCAGAGATAAAACGATCAACGTAGGGTACACCTTC. Encoded protein: CATSRDKTINVGYTF.

This clonotype was observed many times. The rearrangement uses TRBV9 and TRBJ2-2, with TRBD1 matching 7 bases. The CDR3 runs 14 residues. Trimming removed 4 bases from V and 6 bases from J; junction bases left unmatched: 6. Germline CDR1 is SGDLS and CDR2 is YYNGEE. CDR3 sequence reads: CASSTQGWAGELFF. Written as DNA, the CDR3 is TGTGCCAGCAGCACACAGGGGTGGGCCGGGGAGCTGTTTTTT.

This clonotype was recorded at least ten times. The chain joins TRBV15 to TRBJ1-4; weak D call: TRBD1 (5 bases). The CDR3 covers 16 residues. With 0 bases removed from V and 0 bases from J, the gap between germline ends came to 8 bases. The germline gives CDR1 LNHNV, CDR2 YYDKDF (reference sequence). The CDR3 nucleotides read TGTGCCACCAGCAGAGATGGGGGGGCAACTAATGAAAAACTGTTTTTT. It yields the protein CATSRDGGATNEKLFF.

The sample holds a few counts of this clonotype. CDR3 in DNA: TGTGCCAGCAGTCGACTAGCGGAAGGTTACAATGAGCAGTTCTTC. Amino acids: CASSRLAEGYNEQFF. This chain uses TRBV7-2 with TRBJ2-1, with 9 bases that match TRBD2. The germline CDR1 and CDR2 sequences are SGHTA and FQGNSA. The CDR3 has 15 residues. V lost 6 bases, J lost 4 bases, and 7 bases stayed unmatched. Based on the CDR3 plus reference TRBV7-2 and TRBJ2-1, the full variable domain is GAGVSQSPSNKVTEKGKDVELRCDPISGHTALYWYRQSLGQGLEFLIYFQGNSAPDKSGLPSDRFSAERTGGSVSTLTIQRTQQEDSAVYLCASSRLAEGYNEQFFGPGTRLTVL.

This clonotype was observed at least ten times. CDR3 sequence reads: CSVVFAPNQPQHF. The CDR3 region has the DNA TGCAGCGTTGTATTCGCTCCGAATCAGCCCCAGCATTTT. The chain combines TRBV29-1 with TRBJ1-5; D ambiguous. The CDR3 runs 13 residues. Germline V lookup: CDR1 SQVTM, CDR2 ANQGSEA. V was cut by 4 bases and J by 4 bases, with 11 bases left in between.

This clonotype was seen a handful of times. The chain recombines TRBV30 with TRBJ1-1, with unresolved D. The germline gives CDR1 GTSNPN, CDR2 SVGIG (reference sequence). With 0 bases removed from V and 4 bases from J, the gap between germline ends came to 9 bases. This CDR3 spans 13 amino acids. CDR3 DNA: TGTGCCTGGAGTGTTTCCGGGTCCACTGAAGCTTTCTTT. Translation: CAWSVSGSTEAFF. Complete variable domain (other parts from reference TRBV30 and TRBJ1-1): SQTIHQWPATLVQPVGSPLSLECTVEGTSNPNLYWYRQAAGRGLQLLFYSVGIGQISSEVPQNLSASRPQDRQFILSSKKLLLSDSGFYLCAWSVSGSTEAFFGQGTRLTVV.

In this sample, this clonotype turned up many times. The chain combines TRBV2 with TRBJ2-2; 9 bases map to TRBD1. The CDR3 has 15 amino acids. Germline lookup yields CDR1 SNHLY and CDR2 FYNNEI. The ends lost 5 bases at V and 6 bases at J; junction bases unmatched: 7. DNA of the CDR3: TGTGCCAGCAGTCAACAGGGGGCTTTCGCCGGGGAGCTGTTTTTT. This sequence encodes CASSQQGAFAGELFF.

This clonotype was observed a few times. This rearrangement joins TRBV24-1 to TRBJ1-2; D is unclear. V lost 3 bases to trimming and J lost 3 bases, with 10 bases between them. The CDR3 loop spans 14 amino acids. Germline CDR1 is KGHDR and CDR2 is SFDVKD. The CDR3 sequence: CATSDPGSHYGYTF. The CDR3 DNA reads TGTGCCACCAGTGATCCCGGGTCCCACTATGGCTACACCTTC.

The rearrangement links TRBV11-2 to TRBJ2-5, with 11 nucleotides matching TRBD2. Losses at the gene ends were 4 bases for V and 3 bases for J; bases not matched to a gene: 22. Germline values: CDR1 SGHAT, CDR2 FQNNGV. This CDR3 has 21 residues. The DNA for the CDR3 is TGTGCCAGCAGCTACGCGGGGGATCTCTTTAGCGGGAGGGCCGACAAAGAGACCCAGTACTTC. Its translation: CASSYAGDLFSGRADKETQYF.

Only a few counts were recorded for this clonotype. CDR3 DNA sequence: TGTGCCAGCAGTTTAGGGGGTAGGAGCGAGCAGTACTTC. Residues: CASSLGGRSEQYF. The chain has TRBV28 and TRBJ2-7; D possibly uses TRBD1 or TRBD2 (5 bases each). This CDR3 has 13 amino acids. Germline V lookup: CDR1 MDHEN, CDR2 SYDVKM. Trimming took 2 bases from V and 6 from J, leaving 11 bases between them.